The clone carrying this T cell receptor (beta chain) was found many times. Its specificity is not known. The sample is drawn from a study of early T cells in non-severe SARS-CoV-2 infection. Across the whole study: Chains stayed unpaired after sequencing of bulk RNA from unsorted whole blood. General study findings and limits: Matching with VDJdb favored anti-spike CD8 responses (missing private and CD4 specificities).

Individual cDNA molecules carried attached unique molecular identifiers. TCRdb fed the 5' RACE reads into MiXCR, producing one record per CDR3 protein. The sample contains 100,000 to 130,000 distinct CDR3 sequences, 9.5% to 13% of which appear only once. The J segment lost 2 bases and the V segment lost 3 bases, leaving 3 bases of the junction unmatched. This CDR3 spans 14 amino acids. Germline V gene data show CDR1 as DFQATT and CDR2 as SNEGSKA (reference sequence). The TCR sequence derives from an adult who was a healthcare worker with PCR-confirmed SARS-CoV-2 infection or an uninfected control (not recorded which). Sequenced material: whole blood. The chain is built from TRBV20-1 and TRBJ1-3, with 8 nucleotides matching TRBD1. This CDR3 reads CSASPRGPGNTIYF. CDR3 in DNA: TGCAGTGCTAGCCCCAGGGGGCCTGGAAACACCATATATTTT.